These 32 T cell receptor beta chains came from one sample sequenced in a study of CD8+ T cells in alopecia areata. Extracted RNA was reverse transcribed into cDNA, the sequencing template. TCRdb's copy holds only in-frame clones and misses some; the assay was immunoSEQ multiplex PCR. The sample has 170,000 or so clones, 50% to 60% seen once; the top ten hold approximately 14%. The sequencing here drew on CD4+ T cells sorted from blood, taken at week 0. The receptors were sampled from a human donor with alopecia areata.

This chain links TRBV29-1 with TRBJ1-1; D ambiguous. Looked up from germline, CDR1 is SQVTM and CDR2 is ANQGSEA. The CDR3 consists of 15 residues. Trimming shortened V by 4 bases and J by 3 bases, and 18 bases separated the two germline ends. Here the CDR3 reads CSVVVRRARDTEAFF. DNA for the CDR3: TGCAGCGTTGTGGTTAGGAGGGCTAGGGACACTGAAGCTTTCTTT.

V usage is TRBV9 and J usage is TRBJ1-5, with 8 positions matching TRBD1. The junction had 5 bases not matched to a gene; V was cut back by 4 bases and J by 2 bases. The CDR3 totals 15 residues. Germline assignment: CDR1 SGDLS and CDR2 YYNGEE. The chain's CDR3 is CASSPGGQGNQPQHF. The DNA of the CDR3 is TGTGCCAGCAGCCCAGGGGGACAGGGCAATCAGCCCCAGCATTTT. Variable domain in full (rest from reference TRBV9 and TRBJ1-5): DSGVTQTPKHLITATGQRVTLRCSPRSGDLSVYWYQQSLDQGLQFLIQYYNGEERAKGNILERFSAQQFPDLHSELNLSSLELGDSALYFCASSPGGQGNQPQHFGDGTRLSIL.

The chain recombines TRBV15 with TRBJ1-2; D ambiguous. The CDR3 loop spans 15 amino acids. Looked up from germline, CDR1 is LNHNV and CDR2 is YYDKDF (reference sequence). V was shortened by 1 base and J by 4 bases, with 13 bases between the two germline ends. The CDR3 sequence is CATSRAQSRGYGYTF. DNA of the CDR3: TGTGCCACCAGCAGAGCGCAGAGCCGTGGCTATGGCTACACCTTC.

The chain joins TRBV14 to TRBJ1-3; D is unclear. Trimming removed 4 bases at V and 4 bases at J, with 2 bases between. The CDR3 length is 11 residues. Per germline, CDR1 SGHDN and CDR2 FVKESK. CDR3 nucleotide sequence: TGTGCCAGCAGCCTCGGAAACACCATATATTTT. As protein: CASSLGNTIYF.

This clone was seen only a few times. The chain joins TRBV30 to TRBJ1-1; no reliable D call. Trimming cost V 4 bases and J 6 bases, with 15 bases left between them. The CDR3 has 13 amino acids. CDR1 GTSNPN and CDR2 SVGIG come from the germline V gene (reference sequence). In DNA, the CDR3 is TGTGCCTGGATTCCAACCGGCCGTTCTGAAGCTTTCTTT. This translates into CAWIPTGRSEAFF.

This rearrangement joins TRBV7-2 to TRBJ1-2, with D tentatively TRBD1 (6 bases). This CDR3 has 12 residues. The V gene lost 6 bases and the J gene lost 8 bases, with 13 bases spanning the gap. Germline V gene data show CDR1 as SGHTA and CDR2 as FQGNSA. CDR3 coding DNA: TGTGCCAGCAGTCAGAAGGGGGGAGGCTACACCTTC. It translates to CASSQKGGGYTF. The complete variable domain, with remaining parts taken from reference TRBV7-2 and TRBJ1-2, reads GAGVSQSPSNKVTEKGKDVELRCDPISGHTALYWYRQSLGQGLEFLIYFQGNSAPDKSGLPSDRFSAERTGGSVSTLTIQRTQQEDSAVYLCASSQKGGGYTFGSGTRLTVV.

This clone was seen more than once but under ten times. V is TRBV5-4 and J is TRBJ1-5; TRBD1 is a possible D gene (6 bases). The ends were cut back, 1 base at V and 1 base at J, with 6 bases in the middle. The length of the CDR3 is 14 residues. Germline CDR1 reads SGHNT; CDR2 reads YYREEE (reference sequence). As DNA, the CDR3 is TGTGCCAGCAGCTTGAGGGGGAGCAATCAGCCCCAGCATTTT. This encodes CASSLRGSNQPQHF.

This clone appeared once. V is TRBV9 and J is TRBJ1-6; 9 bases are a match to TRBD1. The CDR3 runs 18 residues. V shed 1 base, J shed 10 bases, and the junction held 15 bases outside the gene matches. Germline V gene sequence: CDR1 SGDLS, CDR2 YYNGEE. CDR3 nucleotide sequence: TGTGCCAGCAGCGTATGGGAGCCCGGGGACAGGGCGATCTCACCCCTCCACTTT. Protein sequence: CASSVWEPGDRAISPLHF. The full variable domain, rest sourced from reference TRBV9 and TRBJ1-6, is DSGVTQTPKHLITATGQRVTLRCSPRSGDLSVYWYQQSLDQGLQFLIQYYNGEERAKGNILERFSAQQFPDLHSELNLSSLELGDSALYFCASSVWEPGDRAISPLHFGNGTRLTVT.

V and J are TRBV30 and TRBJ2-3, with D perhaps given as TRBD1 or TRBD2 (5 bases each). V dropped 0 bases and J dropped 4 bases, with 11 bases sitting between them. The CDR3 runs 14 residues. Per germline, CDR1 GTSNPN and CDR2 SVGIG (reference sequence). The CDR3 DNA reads TGTGCCTGGAGTGTAGGGGAGATTGCAGATACGCAGTATTTT. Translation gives CAWSVGEIADTQYF.

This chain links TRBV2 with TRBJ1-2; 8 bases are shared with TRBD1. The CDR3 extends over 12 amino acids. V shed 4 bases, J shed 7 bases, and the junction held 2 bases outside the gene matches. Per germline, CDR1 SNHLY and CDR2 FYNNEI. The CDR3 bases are TGTGCCAGCAGTGCAGGGGGCGGTGGCTACACCTTC. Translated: CASSAGGGGYTF.

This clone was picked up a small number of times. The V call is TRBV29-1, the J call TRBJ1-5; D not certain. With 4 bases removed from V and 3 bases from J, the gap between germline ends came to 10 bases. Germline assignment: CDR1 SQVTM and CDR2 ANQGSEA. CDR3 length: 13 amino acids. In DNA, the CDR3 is TGCAGCGTTGGGTCCGGGAACAATCAGCCCCAGCATTTT. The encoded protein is CSVGSGNNQPQHF.

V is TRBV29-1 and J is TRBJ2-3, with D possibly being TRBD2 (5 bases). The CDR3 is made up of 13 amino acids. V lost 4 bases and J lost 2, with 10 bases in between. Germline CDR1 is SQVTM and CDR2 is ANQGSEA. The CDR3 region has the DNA TGCAGCGTTGGGCGGGTCCTCACAGATACGCAGTATTTT. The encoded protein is CSVGRVLTDTQYF.

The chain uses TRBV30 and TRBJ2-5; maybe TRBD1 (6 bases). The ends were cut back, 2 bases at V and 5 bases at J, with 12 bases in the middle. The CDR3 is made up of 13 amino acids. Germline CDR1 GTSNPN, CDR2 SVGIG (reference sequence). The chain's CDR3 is CAWSSQGLETQYF. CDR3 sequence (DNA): TGTGCCTGGAGTTCGCAGGGGCTGGAGACCCAGTACTTC.

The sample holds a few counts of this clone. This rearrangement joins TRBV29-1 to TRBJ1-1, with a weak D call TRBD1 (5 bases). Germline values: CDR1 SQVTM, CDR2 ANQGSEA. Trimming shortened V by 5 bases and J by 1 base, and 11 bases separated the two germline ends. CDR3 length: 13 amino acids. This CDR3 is CSVITGGNTEAFF. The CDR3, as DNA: TGCAGCGTTATCACAGGTGGGAACACTGAAGCTTTCTTT.

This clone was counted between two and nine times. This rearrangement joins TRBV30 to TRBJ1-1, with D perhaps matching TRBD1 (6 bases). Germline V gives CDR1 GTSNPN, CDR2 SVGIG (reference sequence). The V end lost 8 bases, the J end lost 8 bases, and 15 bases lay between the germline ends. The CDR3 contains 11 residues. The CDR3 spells CAGKGGLEAFF. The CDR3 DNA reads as TGTGCCGGCAAGGGGGGTCTAGAAGCTTTCTTT. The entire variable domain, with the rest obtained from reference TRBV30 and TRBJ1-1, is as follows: SQTIHQWPATLVQPVGSPLSLECTVEGTSNPNLYWYRQAAGRGLQLLFYSVGIGQISSEVPQNLSASRPQDRQFILSSKKLLLSDSGFYLCAGKGGLEAFFGQGTRLTVV.

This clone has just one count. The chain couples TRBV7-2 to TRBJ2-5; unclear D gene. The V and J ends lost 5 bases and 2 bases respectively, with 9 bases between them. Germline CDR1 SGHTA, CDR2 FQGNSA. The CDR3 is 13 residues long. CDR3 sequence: CASSVDGQETQYF. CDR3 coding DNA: TGTGCCAGCAGCGTGGACGGGCAAGAGACCCAGTACTTC. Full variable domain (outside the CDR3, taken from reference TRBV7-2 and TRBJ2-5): GAGVSQSPSNKVTEKGKDVELRCDPISGHTALYWYRQSLGQGLEFLIYFQGNSAPDKSGLPSDRFSAERTGGSVSTLTIQRTQQEDSAVYLCASSVDGQETQYFGPGTRLLVL.

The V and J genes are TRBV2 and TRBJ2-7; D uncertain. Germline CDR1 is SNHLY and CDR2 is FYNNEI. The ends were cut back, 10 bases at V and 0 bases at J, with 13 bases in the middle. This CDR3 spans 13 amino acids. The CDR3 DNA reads TGTGCCAACCCGAGGAACAGCTCCTACGAGCAGTACTTC. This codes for CANPRNSSYEQYF.

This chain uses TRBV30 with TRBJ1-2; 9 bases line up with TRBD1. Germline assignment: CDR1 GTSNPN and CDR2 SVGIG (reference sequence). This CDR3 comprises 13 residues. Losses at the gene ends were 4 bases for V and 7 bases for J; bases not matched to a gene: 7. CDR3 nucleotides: TGTGCCTGGAACTTAGGACAGGGGAGTGGCTACACCTTC. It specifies CAWNLGQGSGYTF.

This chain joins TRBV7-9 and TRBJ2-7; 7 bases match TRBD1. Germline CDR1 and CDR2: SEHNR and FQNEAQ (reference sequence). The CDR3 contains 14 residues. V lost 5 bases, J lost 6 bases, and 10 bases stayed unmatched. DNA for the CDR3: TGTGCCAGCAGCCACGACAGGGTACCCCCCGAGCAGTACTTC. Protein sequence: CASSHDRVPPEQYF.

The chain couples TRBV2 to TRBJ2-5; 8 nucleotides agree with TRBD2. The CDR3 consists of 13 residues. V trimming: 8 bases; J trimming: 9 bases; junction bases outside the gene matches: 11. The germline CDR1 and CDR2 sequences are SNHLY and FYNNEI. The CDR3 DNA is TGTGCCAGCCGGAGGGGTTTCGGGGGGGCCCAGTACTTC. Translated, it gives CASRRGFGGAQYF.

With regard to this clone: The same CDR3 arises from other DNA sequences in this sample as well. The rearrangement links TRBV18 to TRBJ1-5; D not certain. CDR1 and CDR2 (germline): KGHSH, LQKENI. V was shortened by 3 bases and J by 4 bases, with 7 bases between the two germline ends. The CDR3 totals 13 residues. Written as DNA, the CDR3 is TGTGCCAGCTCACCGGAAGGTAATCAGCCCCAGCATTTT. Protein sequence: CASSPEGNQPQHF.

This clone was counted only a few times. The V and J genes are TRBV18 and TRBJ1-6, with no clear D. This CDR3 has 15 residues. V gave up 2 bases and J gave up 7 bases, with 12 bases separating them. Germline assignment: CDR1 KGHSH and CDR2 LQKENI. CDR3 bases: TGTGCCAGCTCACCAGAGGCCACGGGAAATTCACCCCTCCACTTT. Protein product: CASSPEATGNSPLHF.

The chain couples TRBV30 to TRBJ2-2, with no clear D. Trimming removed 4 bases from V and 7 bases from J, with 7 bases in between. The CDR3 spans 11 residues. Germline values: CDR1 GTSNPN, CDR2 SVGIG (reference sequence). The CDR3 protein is CAWTRGGELFF. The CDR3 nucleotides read TGTGCCTGGACCCGCGGCGGGGAGCTGTTTTTT.

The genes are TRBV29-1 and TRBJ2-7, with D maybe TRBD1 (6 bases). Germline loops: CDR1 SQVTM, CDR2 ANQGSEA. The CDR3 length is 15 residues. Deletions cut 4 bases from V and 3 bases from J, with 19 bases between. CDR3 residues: CSVGIGPGHNYEQYF. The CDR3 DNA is TGCAGCGTTGGAATAGGACCGGGACACAACTACGAGCAGTACTTC.

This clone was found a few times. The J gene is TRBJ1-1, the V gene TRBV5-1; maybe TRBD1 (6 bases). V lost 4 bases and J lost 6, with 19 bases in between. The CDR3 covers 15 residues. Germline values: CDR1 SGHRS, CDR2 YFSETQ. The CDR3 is CASSEGQTRSAEAFF. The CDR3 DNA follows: TGCGCCAGCAGCGAGGGACAAACCCGCTCCGCTGAAGCTTTCTTT.

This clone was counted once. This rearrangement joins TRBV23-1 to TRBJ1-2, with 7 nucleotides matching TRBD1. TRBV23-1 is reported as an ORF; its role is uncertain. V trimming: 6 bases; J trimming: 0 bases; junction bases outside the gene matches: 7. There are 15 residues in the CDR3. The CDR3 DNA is TGCGCCAGCAGGCAGGGGGGTTTAGCTAACTATGGCTACACCTTC. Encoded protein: CASRQGGLANYGYTF.

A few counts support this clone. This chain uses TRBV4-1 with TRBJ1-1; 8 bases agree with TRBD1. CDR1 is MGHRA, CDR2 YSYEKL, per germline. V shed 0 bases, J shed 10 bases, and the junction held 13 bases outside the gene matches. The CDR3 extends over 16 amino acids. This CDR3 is CASSQEVSGGGMGAFF. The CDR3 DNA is TGCGCCAGCAGCCAAGAGGTCTCAGGGGGCGGGATGGGAGCTTTCTTT.

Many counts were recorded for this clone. CDR3 residues: CASSAMDSITDTQYF. The CDR3 DNA sequence: TGTGCCAGCAGTGCAATGGACAGTATCACAGATACGCAGTATTTT. This rearrangement joins TRBV25-1 to TRBJ2-3, with a weak D call TRBD1 (6 bases). V lost 4 bases, J lost 2 bases, and 13 bases lay in between. CDR1 is MGHDK and CDR2 is SYGVNS in the germline V gene. This CDR3 region has 15 residues.

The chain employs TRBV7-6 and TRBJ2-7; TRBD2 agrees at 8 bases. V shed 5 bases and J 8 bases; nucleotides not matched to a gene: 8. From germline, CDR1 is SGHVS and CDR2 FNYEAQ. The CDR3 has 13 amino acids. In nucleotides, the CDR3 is TGTGCCAGCAGCGCCGCCAGCGGGGGAAAGCAGTACTTC. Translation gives CASSAASGGKQYF. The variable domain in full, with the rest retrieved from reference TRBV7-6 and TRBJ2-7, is GAGVSQSPRYKVTKRGQDVALRCDPISGHVSLYWYRQALGQGPEFLTYFNYEAQQDKSGLPNDRFSAERPEGSISTLTIQRTEQRDSAMYRCASSAASGGKQYFGPGTRLTVT.

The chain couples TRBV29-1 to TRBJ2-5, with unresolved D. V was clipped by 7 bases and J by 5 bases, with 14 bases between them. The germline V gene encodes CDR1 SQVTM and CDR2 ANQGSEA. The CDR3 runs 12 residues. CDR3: CSASLAMETQYF. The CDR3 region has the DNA TGCAGCGCATCGTTAGCTATGGAGACCCAGTACTTC.

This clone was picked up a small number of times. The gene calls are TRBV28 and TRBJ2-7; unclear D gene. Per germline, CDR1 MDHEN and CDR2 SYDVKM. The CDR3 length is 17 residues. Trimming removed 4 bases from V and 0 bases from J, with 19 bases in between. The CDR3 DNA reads TGTGCCAGCAGTTCCGGCTGGGTGGCGGTGAGCTCCTACGAGCAGTACTTC. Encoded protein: CASSSGWVAVSSYEQYF.

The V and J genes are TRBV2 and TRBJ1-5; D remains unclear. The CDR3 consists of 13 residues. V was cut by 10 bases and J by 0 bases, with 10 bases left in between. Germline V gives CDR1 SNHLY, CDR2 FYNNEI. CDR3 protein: CATSRASNQPQHF. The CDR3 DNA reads TGTGCCACCTCGCGGGCTAGCAATCAGCCCCAGCATTTT.